The rows below give T cell receptor beta chains drawn from one sample of a study of OX40 agonist ivuxolimab in advanced cancers. TCRdb keeps only in-frame clones here, not all; method: immunoSEQ multiplex PCR. The data show around 71,000 clones, 85% to 90% seen once. The source was CD4+ or CD8+ T cells sorted from blood, collected in a trial of the OX40 agonist ivuxolimab. The receptor set was obtained from an adult with an advanced solid tumor such as melanoma, head and neck, liver or kidney cancer. Both conserved end residues are part of each CDR3. The order of the fields is CDR3 protein, CDR3 DNA, J gene, V gene, D gene, clone size. A D gene is named only where the DNA matches it firmly. For some rows the clone size is stated as once, few or many, or as a class when expanded; others skip it.

cdr3_aa: CASSLAGGYEQFF
cdr3_nt: TGTGCCAGCAGTCTAGCGGGAGGTTATGAGCAGTTCTTC
j_call: TRBJ2-1
v_call: TRBV6-4
d_call: TRBD2
clone_size: .

cdr3_aa: CASSPWGTGVEKLFF
cdr3_nt: TGTGCCAGCAGCCCCTGGGGGACAGGGGTTGAAAAACTGTTTTTT
j_call: TRBJ1-4
v_call: TRBV7-2
d_call: TRBD1
clone_size: .

cdr3_aa: CASSLTGQGSGDTQYF
cdr3_nt: TGTGCCAGCAGCTTAACGGGACAGGGGAGTGGAGATACGCAGTATTTT
j_call: TRBJ2-3
v_call: TRBV7-3
d_call: TRBD1
clone_size: .

cdr3_aa: CASSPLAYTTDTQYF
cdr3_nt: TGTGCCAGCAGCCCGCTAGCGTATACTACAGATACGCAGTATTTT
j_call: TRBJ2-3
v_call: TRBV7-6
d_call: .
clone_size: few

cdr3_aa: CASSLLPPKAGATYEQYF
cdr3_nt: TGTGCCAGCAGCCTCCTACCCCCCAAAGCGGGAGCGACCTACGAGCAGTACTTC
j_call: TRBJ2-7
v_call: TRBV5-4
d_call: TRBD2
clone_size: .

cdr3_aa: CASSQDRLAGGPGFRQPQHF
cdr3_nt: TGCGCCAGCAGCCAAGATAGGCTAGCGGGAGGGCCGGGTTTTCGACAGCCCCAGCATTTT
j_call: TRBJ1-5
v_call: TRBV4-3
d_call: .
clone_size: .

cdr3_aa: CASEGQGYSPLHF
cdr3_nt: TGTGCCAGCGAGGGACAGGGATATTCACCCCTCCACTTT
j_call: TRBJ1-6
v_call: TRBV6-1
d_call: TRBD1
clone_size: few

cdr3_aa: CASSQPGGGNTIYF
cdr3_nt: TGTGCCAGCAGTCAACCAGGGGGTGGAAACACCATATATTTT
j_call: TRBJ1-3
v_call: TRBV6-6
d_call: TRBD1
clone_size: .

cdr3_aa: CASSLAFDGYGYTF
cdr3_nt: TGCGCCAGCAGCTTGGCCTTTGACGGATATGGCTACACCTTC
j_call: TRBJ1-2
v_call: TRBV5-1
d_call: .
clone_size: .

cdr3_aa: CSVEGGQGAETQYF
cdr3_nt: TGCAGCGTTGAAGGGGGACAGGGAGCAGAGACCCAGTACTTC
j_call: TRBJ2-5
v_call: TRBV29-1
d_call: TRBD1
clone_size: .

cdr3_aa: CASSVDQSGQGIQYF
cdr3_nt: TGTGCCAGCAGCGTAGACCAATCGGGACAGGGCATTCAGTACTTC
j_call: TRBJ2-4
v_call: TRBV9
d_call: TRBD1
clone_size: .

cdr3_aa: CASSLGIRAGDVDTQYF
cdr3_nt: TGCGCCAGCAGCTTAGGAATTCGCGCGGGAGATGTAGATACGCAGTATTTT
j_call: TRBJ2-3
v_call: TRBV5-1
d_call: TRBD2
clone_size: .